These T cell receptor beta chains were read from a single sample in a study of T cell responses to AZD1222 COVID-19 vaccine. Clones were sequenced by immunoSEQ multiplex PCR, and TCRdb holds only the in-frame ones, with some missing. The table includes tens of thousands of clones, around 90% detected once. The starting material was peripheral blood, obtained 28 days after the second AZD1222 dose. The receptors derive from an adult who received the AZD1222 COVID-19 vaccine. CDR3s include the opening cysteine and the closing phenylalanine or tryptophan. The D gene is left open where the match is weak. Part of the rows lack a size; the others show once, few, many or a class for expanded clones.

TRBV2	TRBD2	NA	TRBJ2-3	CASSKRTSGGFAGSTDTQYF	TGTGCCAGCAGTAAAAGAACTAGCGGAGGATTTGCCGGGAGCACAGATACGCAGTATTTT
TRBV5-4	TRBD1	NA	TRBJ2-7	CASSSGQGKSSYEQYF	TGTGCCAGCAGCTCCGGACAGGGGAAGAGCTCCTACGAGCAGTACTTC
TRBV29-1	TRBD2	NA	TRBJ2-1	CSLRRLAVTDSEQFF	TGCAGCCTTCGTAGACTAGCGGTTACGGACAGTGAGCAGTTCTTC
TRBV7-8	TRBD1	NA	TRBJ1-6	CASSPTPGQGLAPLHF	TGTGCCAGCAGCCCCACCCCGGGACAGGGTCTAGCACCCCTCCACTTT
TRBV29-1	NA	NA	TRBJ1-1	CSVGGYNTEAFF	TGCAGCGTTGGGGGTTATAACACTGAAGCTTTCTTT
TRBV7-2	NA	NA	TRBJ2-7	CASSFSSGSSYEQYF	TGTGCCAGCAGCTTTAGCTCGGGCTCCTCCTACGAGCAGTACTTC
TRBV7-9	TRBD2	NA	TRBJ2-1	CASSPLGGRDYNEQFF	TGTGCCAGCAGCCCTCTTGGCGGGAGAGACTACAATGAGCAGTTCTTC
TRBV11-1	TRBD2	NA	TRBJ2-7	CASSFRLADYEQYF	TGTGCCAGCAGCTTTCGGCTAGCGGACTACGAGCAGTACTTC
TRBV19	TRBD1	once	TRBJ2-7	CASSSQRGQITPYEQYF	TGTGCCAGTAGTAGCCAGAGGGGACAGATTACCCCCTACGAGCAGTACTTC
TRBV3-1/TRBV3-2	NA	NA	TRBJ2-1	CASSQDRRSYNEQFF	TGTGCCAGCAGCCAAGATAGAAGATCCTACAATGAGCAGTTCTTC
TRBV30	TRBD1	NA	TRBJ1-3	CAWSQGQAFSGNTIYF	TGTGCCTGGAGTCAGGGACAGGCTTTCTCTGGAAACACCATATATTTT